The entry below gives a single T cell receptor beta chain sequence along with its context. What it binds is unknown. Specified time point: baseline, week 1 (first vaccination visit). Stated treatment: pre-vaccination baseline after standard-of-care therapy. The astrocytomas were IDH1-mutant, ATRX-negative, and WHO grade 3 or 4. This record comes from a study of a mutant IDH1 vaccine in newly diagnosed glioma. Study overall: Patients were pretreated with radiotherapy, temozolomide, or both, mostly both.

Regarding the study as a whole: Of all patients, 85% to 95% showed vaccine-induced immune responses. Whatever changes occurred in top peripheral T cell clonotypes seemed unrelated to pseudoprogression.

Here immunoSEQ multiplex PCR was the method, and the copy in TCRdb shows in-frame clones only, minus some. The table shows just under 95,000 clones, with 83% occurring only once. Per the germline V gene, CDR1 is SGHNT and CDR2 is YYREEE (reference sequence). CDR3 length: 14 residues. The V gene end was trimmed by 3 bases and the J gene end by 2 bases; junction bases not matched to a gene: 5. The TCR originated in a woman aged 50 to 60 with glioma. The starting material was PBMCs, obtained from a glioma patient treated with radiotherapy, temozolomide or both. The V gene is TRBV5-4, the J gene TRBJ2-7; 7 bases line up with TRBD1. The DNA for the CDR3 is TGTGCCAGCAGCTCCGGGACAGAAGCCTACGAGCAGTACTTC. Amino acids: CASSSGTEAYEQYF.